Many counts were recorded for the clone carrying this T cell receptor (beta chain). These data come from a study of blood T cell repertoires in COVID-19. Study summary: Sources were T cells, B-cell-depleted T cells, or PBMCs; the material itself was cDNA or gDNA.

This CDR3 is 15 amino acids long. V dropped 2 bases and J dropped 1 base, with 13 bases sitting between them. Germline V gene sequence: CDR1 SGHRS, CDR2 YFSETQ. Sequencing was performed with immunoSEQ multiplex PCR; in TCRdb, only in-frame clones are kept and a portion is missing. The sample carries 200,000 to 250,000 clones, around 80% recorded once. Sequencing was done on a sample of peripheral blood. The origin of this receptor is a human donor in a cohort sampled during active COVID-19. The chain has TRBV5-1 and TRBJ2-7; the D gene is possibly TRBD2 (5 bases). The CDR3 reads CASSLGSAMSYEQYF. DNA of the CDR3: TGCGCCAGCAGCTTAGGTAGCGCCATGTCCTACGAGCAGTACTTC.